The present T cell receptor beta chain was sequenced within a study of cytomegalovirus exposure and HLA in healthy donors. Whole-study findings and limits: Researchers counted roughly 150 TCR beta chains as cytomegalovirus-associated. Most TCR sequences showed up rarely, but some public TCRs showed up in many donors.

Concerning this clone: Its specificity is not known.

Trimming at V came to 0 bases and at J to 3 bases, leaving 5 bases not matched to a gene. This CDR3 has 17 amino acids. Germline CDR1 reads SGDLS; CDR2 reads YYNGEE. Measured with immunoSEQ multiplex PCR; TCRdb has only the in-frame clones, and not every one. This sample has roughly 200,000 clones, with about 81% found just once. This receptor was identified in a woman aged 25 to 45 in good health and CMV-seronegative. The chain couples TRBV9 to TRBJ2-5; 13 nucleotides match TRBD2. The specimen sequenced was PBMCs. The DNA for the CDR3 is TGTGCCAGCAGCGTAGGAGTGACTAGCGGGGGGAAAGAGACCCAGTACTTC. Encoded protein: CASSVGVTSGGKETQYF.